This T cell receptor (beta chain) comes out of a study of blood T cell repertoires in COVID-19 (dated by TCRdb to about 2020). Background on the whole study: Collaborator samples came from the United States, Italy and Spain and covered acute and convalescent phases of COVID-19. The prospective study material was composed of cDNA or gDNA derived from T cells, B-cell-depleted T cells, or PBMCs. Subjects who had been exposed to COVID-19, were actively infected with it, or had recovered from it provided the deeply sampled blood TCRbeta repertoires that made up the dataset. A freely available public database, intended as a resource for researchers studying the immune response to SARS-CoV-2, is where the repertoires were released. Samples came from the ongoing ImmuneRACE study (first 160 participants) plus 1,254 subjects from 6 global collaborators. A de-identified subject ID, COVID-19 status, age in years and sex were almost always included in the sample metadata. Where available, HLA class I and class II types were taken from metadata supplied by the sample provider and were not determined by assay-based typing.

The collaborating institutions used their own protocols to collect whole blood in K2EDTA tubes. Collaborator samples were shipped for TCRbeta analysis as frozen whole blood, isolated PBMCs, or DNA extracted from either sample type. Note on this clone: The clone's antigen remains unknown. Nothing much larger sits one base from this clone, and base qualities are not available.

TCRbeta CDR3 regions were amplified from genomic DNA using the immunoSEQ Assay, a bias-controlled multiplex PCR. As for how the authors treated the data: The number of nucleated cells in each sample was estimated from the amplification of reference gene primers within the assay. Sequence reads were collapsed and filtered to measure the absolute abundance of every unique TCRbeta CDR3 rearrangement. For each sample, productive Simpson clonality was calculated by taking the square root of Simpson's diversity index across productive rearrangements. In its TCRdb copy, this immuneACCESS table keeps in-frame sequences only and misses some clones. Where compared with another copy, unresolved V genes explain less than half of these, and the others have no known cause. V and J calls and clone size come straight from that table; D and trimming were deduced from the DNA. Here the sample has 180,000 or so clones; 80% to 90% occur a single time. The leading ten clones occupy roughly 3.3% of the sample.

What the work shows at the level of the full study, not this receptor alone: The quantity of clinical and demographic metadata differed by source and by participant and was supplied without curation.

From the cysteine through the phenylalanine, the CDR3 covers 13 amino acids. Only the CDR3 portion is preserved as DNA: 39 bases, with reading frame beginning at the first base. Sequences MNHEY (CDR1) and SVGAGI (CDR2) are obtained from the germline V gene. Relative to germline, V is 4 bases shorter and J is 4 bases shorter, with 7 bases between their ends. Sequencing input: peripheral blood. This chain is built from TRBV6-5 and TRBJ2-2; a weak D assignment points to TRBD2 (5 bases agree). The TCR sequence derives from a man aged 18 to 35 with active or convalescent COVID-19. The CDR3 region: CASSSGITGELFF. The DNA sequence is as follows: TGTGCCAGCAGTTCGGGGATCACCGGGGAGCTGTTTTTT.